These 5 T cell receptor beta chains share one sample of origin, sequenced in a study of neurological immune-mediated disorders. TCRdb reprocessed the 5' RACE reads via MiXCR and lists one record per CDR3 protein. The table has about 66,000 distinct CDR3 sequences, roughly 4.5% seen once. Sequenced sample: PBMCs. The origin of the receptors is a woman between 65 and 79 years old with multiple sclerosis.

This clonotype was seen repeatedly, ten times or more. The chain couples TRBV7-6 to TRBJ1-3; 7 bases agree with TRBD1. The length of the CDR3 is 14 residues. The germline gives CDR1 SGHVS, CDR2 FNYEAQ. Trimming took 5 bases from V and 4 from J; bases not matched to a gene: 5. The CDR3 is CASSATGQGNTIYF. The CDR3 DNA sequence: TGTGCCAGCAGCGCGACAGGGCAAGGAAACACCATATATTTT.

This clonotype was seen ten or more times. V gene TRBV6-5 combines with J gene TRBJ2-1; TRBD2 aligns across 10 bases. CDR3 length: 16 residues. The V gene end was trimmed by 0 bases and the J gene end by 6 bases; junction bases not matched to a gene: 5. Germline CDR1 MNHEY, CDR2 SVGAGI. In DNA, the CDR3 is TGTGCCAGCAGTTACTCCGGACTAGCGGTGGTCAATGAGCAGTTCTTC. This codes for CASSYSGLAVVNEQFF.

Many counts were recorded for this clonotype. CDR3 region: CASSSPGEPQYF. CDR3 coding DNA: TGCGCCAGCAGCTCACCCGGTGAGCCGCAGTATTTT. V gene TRBV5-1 combines with J gene TRBJ2-3; D gene uncertain. CDR1 and CDR2 (germline): SGHRS, YFSETQ. CDR3 length: 12 residues. V shed 3 bases and J shed 10 bases, with 12 bases lying between them. Combining the CDR3 with reference TRBV5-1 and TRBJ2-3 gives the whole variable domain KAGVTQTPRYLIKTRGQQVTLSCSPISGHRSVSWYQQTPGQGLQFLFEYFSETQRNKGNFPGRFSGRQFSNSRSEMNVSTLELGDSALYLCASSSPGEPQYFGPGTRLTVL.

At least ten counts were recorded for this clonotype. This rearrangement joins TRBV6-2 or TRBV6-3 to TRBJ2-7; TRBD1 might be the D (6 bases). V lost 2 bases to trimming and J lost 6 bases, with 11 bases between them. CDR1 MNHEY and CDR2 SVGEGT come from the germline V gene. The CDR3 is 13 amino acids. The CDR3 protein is CASSYAEGGEQYF. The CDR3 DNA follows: TGTGCCAGCAGTTACGCAGAAGGGGGCGAGCAGTACTTC.

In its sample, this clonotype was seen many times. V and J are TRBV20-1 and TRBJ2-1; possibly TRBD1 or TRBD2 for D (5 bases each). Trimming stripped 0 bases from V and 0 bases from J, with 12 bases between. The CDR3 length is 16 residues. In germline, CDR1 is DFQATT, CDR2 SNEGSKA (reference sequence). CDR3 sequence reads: CSARDDGASSYNEQFF. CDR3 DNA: TGCAGTGCTAGAGATGACGGGGCTAGCTCCTACAATGAGCAGTTCTTC.